This T cell receptor (beta chain) was captured by sequencing in a study of cytomegalovirus exposure and HLA in healthy donors. Study-wide findings and caveats: In a later analysis, the majority of CMV-associated beta chains seemingly showed HLA restriction. Some highly shared sequence variants likely arose as a pipeline artifact.

Germline V lookup: CDR1 GTSNPN, CDR2 SVGIG (reference sequence). The CDR3 runs to 15 residues. V lost 0 bases, J lost 4 bases, and 1 base stayed unmatched. Vbeta (60) and Jbeta (13) primers were used in the PCR. Some clones are missing from TCRdb's copy, which holds only in-frame ones; the method was immunoSEQ multiplex PCR. This table holds roughly 120,000 clones, about 80% found once. The sample holds a few counts of this clone. Its antigen is as yet unknown. The source is a man aged 45-60 years in good health and CMV-seropositive. The sample taken for sequencing was PBMCs. V is TRBV30 and J is TRBJ2-3, with 13 bases identical to TRBD2. Here the CDR3 DNA reads TGTGCCTGGAGTGTACTAGCGGGAGGGGCAGATACGCAGTATTTT. Translating it yields CAWSVLAGGADTQYF. Supplemented by reference TRBV30 and TRBJ2-3, the full variable domain reads SQTIHQWPATLVQPVGSPLSLECTVEGTSNPNLYWYRQAAGRGLQLLFYSVGIGQISSEVPQNLSASRPQDRQFILSSKKLLLSDSGFYLCAWSVLAGGADTQYFGPGTRLTVL.